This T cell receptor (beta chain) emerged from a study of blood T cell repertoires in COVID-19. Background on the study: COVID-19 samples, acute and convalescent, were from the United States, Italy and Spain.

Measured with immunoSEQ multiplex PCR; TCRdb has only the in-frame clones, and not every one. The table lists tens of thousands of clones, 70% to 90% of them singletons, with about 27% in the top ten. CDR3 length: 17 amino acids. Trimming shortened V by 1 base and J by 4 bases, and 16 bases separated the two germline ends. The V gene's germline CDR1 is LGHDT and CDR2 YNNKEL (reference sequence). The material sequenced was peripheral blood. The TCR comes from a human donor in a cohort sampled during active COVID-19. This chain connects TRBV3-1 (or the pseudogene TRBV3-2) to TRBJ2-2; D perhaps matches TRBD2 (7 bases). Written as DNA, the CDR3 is TGTGCCAGCAGCCAAGCCTGGGGGGGGGCTAGCACCGGGGAGCTGTTTTTT. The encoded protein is CASSQAWGGASTGELFF.